The 30 T cell receptor beta chains below come from one sample, sequenced in a study of T cell repertoires in cytomegalovirus infection. TCRdb fed the reads into MiXCR, producing one record per CDR3 protein. Among approximately 500,000 distinct CDR3 sequences listed, 15% to 20% were seen once. The specimen was CD8+ T cells from PBMCs. These receptors were taken from a human donor in good health (CMV status not recorded). Some clones in this sample may be carry-over from other donors' samples.

This clonotype showed up many times. The gene calls are TRBV11-2 and TRBJ2-3; 8 nucleotides match TRBD1. The trim removed 4 bases at V and 3 bases at J, leaving 3 bases unmatched. Per germline, CDR1 SGHAT and CDR2 FQNNGV. The CDR3 length is 14 residues. CDR3 in amino acids: CASSSWTGTDTQYF. CDR3 DNA: TGTGCCAGCAGCTCGTGGACAGGGACAGATACGCAGTATTTT. The complete variable domain, with remaining parts taken from reference TRBV11-2 and TRBJ2-3, reads EAGVAQSPRYKIIEKRQSVAFWCNPISGHATLYWYQQILGQGPKLLIQFQNNGVVDDSQLPKDRFSAERLKGVDSTLKIQPAKLEDSAVYLCASSSWTGTDTQYFGPGTRLTVL.

Many counts were recorded for this clonotype. The chain has TRBV4-1 and TRBJ2-1; perhaps D is TRBD1 or TRBD2 (6 bases each). CDR1 and CDR2 from the germline V gene are MGHRA and YSYEKL. Trimming shortened V by 4 bases and J by 3 bases, and 13 bases separated the two germline ends. This CDR3 has 15 amino acids. Here the CDR3 DNA reads TGCGCCAGCAGCCCAGGGGACGGGGGCTACAATGAGCAGTTCTTC. This sequence encodes CASSPGDGGYNEQFF.

This clonotype was seen a few times. The rearrangement uses TRBV4-1 and TRBJ2-3; no clear D. Trimming took 0 bases from V and 2 from J, leaving 9 bases between them. This CDR3 contains 15 residues. The V gene's germline CDR1 is MGHRA and CDR2 YSYEKL. The DNA for the CDR3 is TGCGCCAGCAGCCAAGATGGCGGCCTCACAGATACGCAGTATTTT. Its translation is CASSQDGGLTDTQYF.

This clonotype showed up just a few times. This chain joins TRBV15 and TRBJ2-7; a weak D match, TRBD2 (6 bases). The CDR3 contains 15 residues. V was clipped by 3 bases and J by 5 bases, with 17 bases between them. Germline CDR1 is LNHNV and CDR2 is YYDKDF (reference sequence). The CDR3 sequence: CATSRTRGPLDEQYF. CDR3 nucleotide sequence: TGTGCCACCAGCAGGACTAGGGGACCCCTCGACGAGCAGTACTTC.

Ten or more counts support this clonotype. The V and J genes are TRBV6-1 and TRBJ2-2; D unclear. V lost 2 bases, J lost 4 bases, and 8 bases lay in between. The CDR3 totals 14 residues. CDR1 is MNHNS and CDR2 is SASEGT in the germline V gene. CDR3 in amino acids: CASSEYAITGELFF. As DNA, the CDR3 is TGTGCCAGCAGTGAATATGCTATCACCGGGGAGCTGTTTTTT.

As regards this clonotype: This could be a read error, since a much larger clone is one nucleotide away. The chain couples TRBV6-1 to TRBJ1-2; D not resolved. V was trimmed by 3 bases and J by 4 bases, leaving 3 bases between them. CDR3 length: 11 amino acids. Germline values: CDR1 MNHNS, CDR2 SASEGT. The chain's CDR3 is CASSDRYGYTF. The CDR3 DNA reads as TGTGCCAGCAGTGACCGCTATGGCTACACCTTC.

This clonotype was counted at least ten times. J is TRBJ2-1 and V is TRBV7-8; 9 bases agree with TRBD2. CDR1 is SGHVS and CDR2 is FQNEAQ in the germline V gene. The CDR3 is made up of 14 amino acids. V lost 5 bases and J lost 9; bases outside the gene matches: 8. The DNA of the CDR3 is TGTGCCAGCAGCCCCGGGACTAGCTTCACTGAGCAGTTCTTC. Amino acids: CASSPGTSFTEQFF.

There are a few counts of this clonotype. The chain links TRBV7-8 to TRBJ2-7, with 7 bases aligning to TRBD1. The germline CDR1 and CDR2 sequences are SGHVS and FQNEAQ. This CDR3 contains 12 residues. V was pared by 3 bases and J by 6 bases, with 2 bases of the junction left unmatched. As DNA, the CDR3 is TGTGCCAGCAGCTTGACAGGGACCGAGCAGTACTTC. Amino acids: CASSLTGTEQYF.

V and J are TRBV19 and TRBJ1-6, with 7 bases aligning to TRBD1. With 6 bases clipped from V and 7 bases from J, the junction kept 12 bases outside the gene matches. The germline CDR1 and CDR2 sequences are LNHDA and SQIVND (reference sequence). The CDR3 loop spans 16 amino acids. The CDR3 DNA reads as TGTGCCAGTAGACCCATTCGGACAGGCTTGAATTCACCCCTCCACTTT. Residues: CASRPIRTGLNSPLHF.

This clonotype was picked up many times. This chain joins TRBV7-6 and TRBJ1-2; 7 bases match TRBD1. The J segment lost 4 bases and the V segment lost 5 bases, leaving 10 bases of the junction unmatched. The CDR3 consists of 15 residues. Germline values: CDR1 SGHVS, CDR2 FNYEAQ. In nucleotides, the CDR3 is TGTGCCAGCAGCCCATTGACAGGGATGGGCTATGGCTACACCTTC. It codes for CASSPLTGMGYGYTF.

The chain links TRBV20-1 to TRBJ2-4; no clear D gene. The V and J ends lost 0 bases and 2 bases respectively, with 8 bases between them. CDR1 DFQATT and CDR2 SNEGSKA come from the germline V gene (reference sequence). The CDR3 length is 14 residues. In DNA form, the CDR3 reads TGCAGTGCTAGAGATCCGGTCACCAAAAACATTCAGTACTTC. Its protein product is CSARDPVTKNIQYF.

The chain links TRBV24-1 to TRBJ2-1; tentative D call: TRBD1 (6 bases). CDR1 is KGHDR, CDR2 SFDVKD, per germline. There are 14 residues in the CDR3. The V and J ends lost 6 bases and 6 bases respectively, with 14 bases between them. CDR3 DNA sequence: TGTGCCACCAGTTTGGCAGGGGCAGGCAATGAGCAGTTCTTC. Translation: CATSLAGAGNEQFF.

This clonotype was found many times. The J gene is TRBJ2-5, the V gene TRBV4-1; D tentatively fits TRBD1 or TRBD2 (5 bases each). The V end lost 0 bases, the J end lost 5 bases, and 13 bases lay between the germline ends. The germline V gene encodes CDR1 MGHRA and CDR2 YSYEKL. The CDR3 is made up of 15 amino acids. Here the CDR3 DNA reads TGCGCCAGCAGCCAAGATCAAGGGGAGTCGGAGACCCAGTACTTC. Translating it yields CASSQDQGESETQYF.

This clonotype was seen at least ten times. This chain joins TRBV10-3 and TRBJ1-1; D not resolved. The length of the CDR3 is 13 residues. With 3 bases removed from V and 8 bases from J, the gap between germline ends came to 13 bases. Germline lookup yields CDR1 ENHRY and CDR2 SYGVKD. The CDR3 protein is CAISETSVEEAFF. The CDR3, as DNA: TGTGCCATCAGTGAAACGTCGGTAGAAGAAGCTTTCTTT.

The J gene is TRBJ1-2, the V gene TRBV6-5; D perhaps matches TRBD1 (5 bases). Trimming took 5 bases from V and 6 from J, leaving 19 bases between them. The CDR3 loop spans 15 amino acids. Germline-derived CDR1 and CDR2 are MNHEY and SVGAGI. CDR3 loop: CASSPPRRTGDGYTF. In DNA, the CDR3 is TGTGCCAGCAGTCCCCCCCGGCGTACAGGCGATGGCTACACCTTC.

In its sample, this clonotype was seen many times. The rearrangement uses TRBV7-9 and TRBJ2-7, with 8 bases matching TRBD2. Germline V gene sequence: CDR1 SEHNR, CDR2 FQNEAQ (reference sequence). The J segment lost 2 bases and the V segment lost 2 bases, leaving 2 bases of the junction unmatched. The CDR3 extends over 14 amino acids. The CDR3, as DNA: TGTGCCAGCAGCTTAAACGGGAGGGCCTACGAGCAGTACTTC. Protein product: CASSLNGRAYEQYF.

As to this clonotype: A much bigger clone sits one base away, suggesting this may be a read error. V and J are TRBV11-3 and TRBJ2-7; D gene ambiguous. Germline CDR1 SGHNT, CDR2 YENEEA. The CDR3 has 11 residues. The CDR3 DNA follows: TGTGCCAGCAGCTTAGACGGCGAGCTGTACTTC. It encodes CASSLDGELYF.

Notes on this clonotype: No conserved phenylalanine or tryptophan is present at the end of the CDR3, so a read error is the likely explanation. The DNA is omitted, as the CDR3 cannot be located on it reliably, and the CDR3 follows TCRdb's listing. The chain is built from TRBV7-8 and TRBJ2-1; TRBD2 is taken as the D call from the table, unchecked against the DNA. A total of 18 residues make up the CDR3, ends included. Germline CDR1 and CDR2: SGHVS and FQNEAQ. The CDR3 region is CVSSLALLAGNLYNEQLL.

This clonotype was seen at least ten times. V and J are TRBV7-9 and TRBJ1-4; unclear D gene. CDR1 SEHNR and CDR2 FQNEAQ come from the germline V gene (reference sequence). Trimming cost V 4 bases and J 1 base, with 16 bases left between them. The CDR3 runs to 17 residues. The CDR3 here is CASSSINLGGTNEKLFF. For the CDR3, the DNA is TGTGCCAGCAGCTCTATAAATTTGGGCGGAACTAATGAAAAACTGTTTTTT. Drawing the rest from reference TRBV7-9 and TRBJ1-4, the complete variable domain is DTGVSQNPRHKITKRGQNVTFRCDPISEHNRLYWYRQTLGQGPEFLTYFQNEAQLEKSRLLSDRFSAERPKGSFSTLEIQRTEQGDSAMYLCASSSINLGGTNEKLFFGSGTQLSVL.

The chain uses TRBV14 and TRBJ1-1, with D unclear. The V and J ends lost 2 bases and 5 bases respectively, with 9 bases between them. The CDR3 spans 13 residues. Germline-derived CDR1 and CDR2 are SGHDN and FVKESK. The CDR3 spells CASSQQRKTEAFF. In nucleotides, the CDR3 is TGTGCCAGCAGCCAACAGAGGAAGACTGAAGCTTTCTTT.

This clonotype was found many times. The chain uses TRBV7-9 and TRBJ1-5, with D perhaps matching TRBD1 (6 bases). There are 18 residues in the CDR3. Trimming removed 3 bases from V and 0 bases from J, with 18 bases in between. Germline CDR1 is SEHNR and CDR2 is FQNEAQ (reference sequence). CDR3 in amino acids: CASSFGGIRTVSNQPQHF. CDR3 in DNA: TGTGCCAGCAGCTTTGGAGGAATAAGGACAGTTAGCAATCAGCCCCAGCATTTT. The complete variable domain, with remaining parts taken from reference TRBV7-9 and TRBJ1-5, reads DTGVSQNPRHKITKRGQNVTFRCDPISEHNRLYWYRQTLGQGPEFLTYFQNEAQLEKSRLLSDRFSAERPKGSFSTLEIQRTEQGDSAMYLCASSFGGIRTVSNQPQHFGDGTRLSIL.

This clonotype has at least ten counts. As DNA, the CDR3 is TGTGCCATCAGGCCCGACGGGACACTTGAAGCTTTCTTT. Translation gives CAIRPDGTLEAFF. The chain links TRBV10-3 to TRBJ1-1; D possibly corresponds to TRBD1 (6 bases). Trimming shortened V by 6 bases and J by 7 bases, and 15 bases separated the two germline ends. The CDR3 has 13 amino acids. Germline V gene data show CDR1 as ENHRY and CDR2 as SYGVKD.

Ten or more counts support this clonotype. The V and J genes are TRBV7-9 and TRBJ2-5, with TRBD1 matching over 7 bases. The CDR3 loop spans 15 amino acids. After removal of 3 bases from V and 5 bases from J, the junction contained 9 bases not matched to a gene. The germline gives CDR1 SEHNR, CDR2 FQNEAQ (reference sequence). Here the CDR3 reads CASSFPGQTLETQYF. CDR3 nucleotides: TGTGCCAGCAGCTTCCCGGGACAGACGTTGGAGACCCAGTACTTC.

This clonotype was observed at least ten times. In nucleotides, the CDR3 is TGTGCCAGCAGCTCCGGGGCGTCTATTAGCACAGATACGCAGTATTTT. Translating it yields CASSSGASISTDTQYF. The chain has TRBV7-3 and TRBJ2-3, with D perhaps TRBD1 or TRBD2 (5 bases each). The CDR3 has 16 amino acids. Per the germline V gene, CDR1 is SGHTA and CDR2 is FQGTGA. Deletions cut 4 bases from V and 0 bases from J, with 14 bases between.

This clonotype was picked up a small number of times. The V and J genes are TRBV2 and TRBJ1-1, with a possible D match to TRBD1 (5 bases). Looked up from germline, CDR1 is SNHLY and CDR2 is FYNNEI. V lost 8 bases to trimming and J lost 3 bases, with 13 bases between them. CDR3 length equals 13 residues. CDR3 coding DNA: TGTGCCAGCGGGAGGGTAGGGGACACTGAAGCTTTCTTT. Translating gives CASGRVGDTEAFF.

The chain combines TRBV13 with TRBJ2-2; D is possibly TRBD2 (6 bases). The ends were cut back, 5 bases at V and 2 bases at J, with 15 bases in the middle. The germline CDR1 and CDR2 sequences are PRHDT and FYEKMQ (reference sequence). The CDR3 extends over 16 amino acids. DNA of the CDR3: TGTGCCAGCAGCCCCGGGGGTGACCTTAACACCGGGGAGCTGTTTTTT. Translated, it gives CASSPGGDLNTGELFF.

This sequence joins TRBV27 and TRBJ1-4; D is unresolved. The ends were cut back, 3 bases at V and 10 bases at J, with 15 bases in the middle. Germline V lookup: CDR1 MNHEY, CDR2 SMNVEV (reference sequence). The CDR3 covers 14 residues. Written as DNA, the CDR3 is TGTGCCAGCAGTTTCGTGGAGGGAAGCGGAAAACTGTTTTTT. Translation gives CASSFVEGSGKLFF.

The sample holds a few counts of this clonotype. V and J are TRBV19 and TRBJ2-7; 7 nucleotides align to TRBD1. V was clipped by 4 bases and J by 4 bases; unmatched bases: 7. CDR1 is LNHDA, CDR2 SQIVND, per germline (reference sequence). The CDR3 has 14 amino acids. The CDR3 here is CASSTSRDSYEQYF. The CDR3 nucleotides read TGTGCCAGTAGTACTAGTAGGGACAGTTACGAGCAGTACTTC.

On this clonotype itself: A much larger clone differs by one base, so this may be a read error. The CDR3 is CTSSLGSSGSSYNEQFF. The CDR3 DNA reads as TGTACCAGCAGCTTAGGCAGTAGCGGGAGCTCCTACAATGAGCAGTTCTTC. The chain has TRBV11-2 and TRBJ2-1; 9 nucleotides align to TRBD2. Germline loops: CDR1 SGHAT, CDR2 FQNNGV. The CDR3 covers 17 residues.

This clonotype was observed at least ten times. The rearrangement joins TRBV12-5 to TRBJ1-5; TRBD1 matches at 8 bases. The CDR3 has 15 residues. With V trimmed by 2 bases and J by 7 bases, 7 bases remained unmatched. The germline V gene encodes CDR1 LGHNT and CDR2 FRNRAP. CDR3 sequence: CASGLIPWTGQPQHF. Here the CDR3 DNA reads TGTGCTAGTGGTTTGATCCCTTGGACAGGGCAGCCCCAGCATTTT.